A selection of T cell receptor beta chains follows, all from one sample in a study of cytomegalovirus exposure and HLA in healthy donors. Method: immunoSEQ multiplex PCR; TCRdb's copy keeps in-frame clones and lacks some. The sample has 84,000 or so clones, over 75% seen once; the top ten hold 3% to 3.5%. The sample consisted of PBMCs. Source of these receptors: a man over 45 in good health and CMV-seronegative. Both conserved end residues are part of each CDR3. The order of the fields is CDR3 protein, CDR3 DNA, V gene, D gene, clone size, J gene. The D gene is left open where the match is weak. Expanded clones get a size class; other rows say once, few or many, or leave the size out.

CASSLNGRVATPLHF	TGTGCCAGCAGCTTAAACGGCCGAGTAGCGACACCCCTCCACTTT	TRBV7-3	-	once	TRBJ1-6
CASSETRQGTGELFF	TGTGCCAGCAGTGAGACACGCCAGGGGACCGGGGAGCTGTTTTTT	TRBV9	-	once	TRBJ2-2
CASTRQGKISGELFF	TGTGCCTCAACGAGACAGGGGAAGATTTCCGGGGAGCTGTTTTTT	TRBV30	TRBD1	-	TRBJ2-2
CASRDRDRTQYF	TGTGCCAGTAGGGACAGGGACAGGACCCAGTACTTC	TRBV19	TRBD1	-	TRBJ2-5
CASSPSVSGTLHNEQFF	TGTGCCAGCTCACCGAGCGTTAGCGGGACACTACACAATGAGCAGTTCTTC	TRBV18	TRBD2	-	TRBJ2-1
CASSVAGGARNIQYF	TGTGCCAGCAGCGTAGCAGGGGGCGCCCGAAACATTCAGTACTTC	TRBV9	TRBD1	-	TRBJ2-4
CASSQGVNRGGKYNEQFF	TGCGCCAGCAGCCAAGGAGTTAATCGGGGGGGCAAGTACAATGAGCAGTTCTTC	TRBV4-1	TRBD2	once	TRBJ2-1
CASSLWVQGYEQYF	TGTGCCAGCAGCTTATGGGTCCAGGGCTACGAGCAGTACTTC	TRBV7-8	-	few	TRBJ2-7
CASSNRGVGSYNSPLHF	TGTGCCAGCAGCAACAGGGGGGTAGGATCCTATAATTCACCCCTCCACTTT	TRBV5-4	TRBD1	-	TRBJ1-6
CASSPSAGVYEQFF	TGCGCCAGCAGCCCTTCCGCCGGGGTCTATGAGCAGTTCTTC	TRBV4-1	-	few	TRBJ2-1
CSVEEGADTEAFF	TGCAGCGTTGAGGAGGGGGCGGACACTGAAGCTTTCTTT	TRBV29-1	TRBD1	few	TRBJ1-1
CASSLGQGTNYEQYF	TGTGCCAGCAGCCTAGGACAGGGAACAAACTACGAGCAGTACTTC	TRBV7-9	TRBD1	-	TRBJ2-7
CATDSAERGSNGYTF	TGTGCCACCGATTCAGCCGAGAGAGGTTCGAATGGCTACACCTTC	TRBV6-1	-	-	TRBJ1-2
CASSLTGGVISPLHF	TGTGCCAGCAGCTTGACAGGGGGTGTAATCTCACCCCTCCACTTT	TRBV5-4	TRBD1	-	TRBJ1-6
CASGLVLGQGSSYNSPLHF	TGTGCTAGTGGTTTGGTATTGGGACAGGGAAGCTCCTATAATTCCCCCCTCCACTTT	TRBV12-5	TRBD1	once	TRBJ1-6
CASSKGTGANNEQFF	TGCGCCAGCAGCAAAGGGACAGGGGCGAACAATGAGCAGTTCTTC	TRBV5-1	TRBD1	-	TRBJ2-1
CASSSTTPGGYTF	TGTGCCAGCAGTTCCACGACACCGGGGGGCTACACCTTC	TRBV6-5	-	-	TRBJ1-2
CASSLGGDLGNTIYF	TGCGCCAGCAGCTTGGGAGGGGACTTGGGAAACACCATATATTTT	TRBV5-1	-	-	TRBJ1-3
CASSRRPGGDEQFF	TGTGCCAGCAGCAGAAGACCGGGGGGGGATGAGCAGTTCTTC	TRBV7-6	TRBD2	-	TRBJ2-1
CASSQGTSVDNEQFF	TGTGCCAGCAGCCAAGGGACTAGCGTGGACAATGAGCAGTTCTTC	TRBV5-4	TRBD2	-	TRBJ2-1
CASSSRPGQASSYNSPLHF	TGCGCCAGCAGCTCCCGACCGGGACAGGCTAGCTCCTATAATTCACCCCTCCACTTT	TRBV5-1	TRBD1	-	TRBJ1-6
CASSYSGTFYSPLHF	TGTGCCAGCAGTTACTCTGGGACATTCTATTCACCCCTCCACTTT	TRBV6-5	-	few	TRBJ1-6
CARSNNMNTEAFF	TGTGCCAGGTCAAACAATATGAACACTGAAGCTTTCTTT	TRBV2	-	few	TRBJ1-1
CASSLSGSYTDTQYF	TGTGCCAGCAGCTTATCGGGAAGTTACACAGATACGCAGTATTTT	TRBV11-2	-	-	TRBJ2-3
CASSAGGSEKLFF	TGTGCCAGCAGCGCCGGGGGGTCTGAAAAACTGTTTTTT	TRBV7-2	-	-	TRBJ1-4
CASSIGDRRHLSGNTIYF	TGTGCCAGTAGTATAGGGGACAGGCGGCATCTCTCTGGAAACACCATATATTTT	TRBV19	TRBD1	-	TRBJ1-3
CASSLTSGGINEQFF	TGTGCCAGCAGCTTGACTAGCGGGGGGATCAATGAGCAGTTCTTC	TRBV7-9	TRBD2	-	TRBJ2-1
CASSRTGTGGGYTF	TGTGCCAGCAGCCGGACAGGGACCGGGGGAGGCTACACCTTC	TRBV6-1	TRBD1	-	TRBJ1-2
CASRTGMVDNEQFF	TGTGCCAGCAGGACAGGGATGGTCGACAATGAGCAGTTCTTC	TRBV6-1	TRBD1	-	TRBJ2-1
CASSFPTSGVGETQYF	TGTGCCAGCAGCTTCCCAACTAGCGGGGTGGGAGAGACCCAGTACTTC	TRBV11-2	TRBD2	-	TRBJ2-5
CASSTGGTEAFF	TGTGCCAGCAGCACGGGGGGAACTGAAGCTTTCTTT	TRBV7-9	-	-	TRBJ1-1
CASSPGEGTVYEQYF	TGTGCCAGCTCACCTGGGGAGGGAACAGTATACGAGCAGTACTTC	TRBV18	TRBD2	-	TRBJ2-7
CASSLADKIDTQYF	TGTGCCAGCAGCTTAGCAGACAAAATAGATACGCAGTATTTT	TRBV7-8	-	-	TRBJ2-3
CASSSDRPTYGYTF	TGTGCCAGCAGCTCGGACAGGCCCACCTATGGCTACACCTTC	TRBV7-9	TRBD1	-	TRBJ1-2
CASRDTGANVLTF	TGTGCCAGCAGGGACACTGGGGCCAACGTCCTGACTTTC	TRBV6-1	-	few	TRBJ2-6
CASRLQGGRETQYF	TGCGCCAGCAGGCTGCAGGGGGGCAGGGAGACCCAGTACTTC	TRBV5-1	-	-	TRBJ2-5
CAISEISYEQYF	TGTGCCATCAGTGAGATATCCTACGAGCAGTACTTC	TRBV10-3	-	-	TRBJ2-7
CASRLAGTDTQYF	TGTGCCAGCAGACTAGCGGGCACAGATACGCAGTATTTT	TRBV2	TRBD2	few	TRBJ2-3
CASRMTSGSPNEQYF	TGTGCCAGCAGGATGACTAGCGGCTCACCCAACGAGCAGTACTTC	TRBV6-1	TRBD2	few	TRBJ2-7
CASSLGLLTDTQYF	TGTGCCAGCAGCCTAGGACTACTCACAGATACGCAGTATTTT	TRBV7-9	-	few	TRBJ2-3